Below, 27 T cell receptor beta chains from the same sample are listed, as sequenced in a study of identical twins. TCRdb reprocessed the 5' RACE reads via MiXCR and lists one record per CDR3 protein. Of roughly 1.6 million distinct CDR3 sequences listed, around 33% are singletons. The sequenced material came from cord blood. These receptors were collected from a newborn girl in good health.

The rearrangement links TRBV19 to TRBJ2-6; no reliable D call. V was pared by 2 bases and J by 0 bases, with 11 bases between. In germline, CDR1 is LNHDA, CDR2 SQIVND (reference sequence). This CDR3 has 17 residues. The CDR3 DNA reads TGTGCCAGTAGTATACCAGTCTTACTCTCTGGGGCCAACGTCCTGACTTTC. Translating it yields CASSIPVLLSGANVLTF.

V usage is TRBV4-2 and J usage is TRBJ2-3; 10 bases agree with TRBD2. This CDR3 has 17 residues. The ends lost 1 base at V and 3 bases at J; junction bases unmatched: 7. Germline V CDR1 and CDR2: LGHNA, YNFKEQ. CDR3: CASSQGGSSGSTDTQYF. For the CDR3, the DNA is TGTGCCAGCAGCCAAGGGGGGTCTAGCGGGAGTACAGATACGCAGTATTTT.

Regarding this clonotype: Possible read error: a much larger clone is one base away. The chain couples TRBV7-2 to TRBJ2-5, with TRBD2 as a possible D gene (6 bases). Germline V CDR1 and CDR2: SGHTA, FQGNSA. The V and J ends lost 1 base and 9 bases respectively, with 12 bases between them. The CDR3 sequence is 13 residues long. CDR3: CASSLEGLMPQYF. The CDR3 DNA follows: TGTGCCAGCAGCTTAGAGGGACTTATGCCCCAGTACTTC.

This clonotype showed up just a few times. The rearrangement joins TRBV20-1 to TRBJ2-7; 7 bases map to TRBD2. The CDR3 length is 13 residues. The germline V gene encodes CDR1 DFQATT and CDR2 SNEGSKA (reference sequence). V lost 6 bases to trimming and J lost 0 bases; unmatched junction nucleotides: 5. Here the CDR3 DNA reads TGCAGTGCAGAGCGGGAAAGCTCCTACGAGCAGTACTTC. Translation gives CSAERESSYEQYF.

The V call is TRBV20-1, the J call TRBJ2-7; possibly TRBD1 for D (5 bases). The CDR3 is 14 residues long. Germline loops: CDR1 DFQATT, CDR2 SNEGSKA (reference sequence). The germline V and J ends were trimmed by 4 bases and 3 bases, with 16 bases remaining between them. The CDR3 coding sequence is TGCAGTGCTATTTTGGGGCAGACCCACTACGAGCAGTACTTC. Translating gives CSAILGQTHYEQYF.

This clonotype was counted ten times or more. The chain has TRBV7-6 and TRBJ2-3; the D gene is possibly TRBD2 (5 bases). V lost 2 bases to trimming and J lost 8 bases, with 17 bases between them. The CDR3 covers 15 residues. CDR1 and CDR2 from the germline V gene are SGHVS and FNYEAQ. The CDR3 loop reads CASSLYRGLRGTQYF. CDR3 in DNA: TGTGCCAGCAGCTTATATCGAGGCCTTCGGGGTACGCAGTATTTT.

This clonotype appeared many times. CDR3 in amino acids: CASSPDNTDTQYF. In DNA, the CDR3 is TGCGCCAGCAGCCCGGACAACACAGATACGCAGTATTTT. The genes are TRBV5-1 and TRBJ2-3; TRBD1 might be the D (5 bases). This CDR3 has 13 amino acids. CDR1 SGHRS and CDR2 YFSETQ come from the germline V gene. The germline V and J ends were trimmed by 4 bases and 2 bases, with 8 bases remaining between them.

This chain joins TRBV12-3 or TRBV12-4 and TRBJ2-3; 7 positions match TRBD1. CDR3 length: 15 amino acids. After removal of 0 bases from V and 4 bases from J, the junction contained 4 bases not matched to a gene. The CDR3: CASSLAHRGPDTQYF. The DNA of the CDR3 is TGTGCCAGCAGTTTAGCGCACAGGGGACCAGATACGCAGTATTTT.

The genes are TRBV5-1 and TRBJ1-1; a weak D match, TRBD1 (5 bases). Trimming left V 2 bases short and J 0 bases short, with 11 bases between. Germline V gene data show CDR1 as SGHRS and CDR2 as YFSETQ. CDR3 length equals 15 residues. The CDR3 loop is CASSFLGGVNTEAFF. CDR3 coding DNA: TGCGCCAGCAGCTTCCTGGGGGGGGTGAACACTGAAGCTTTCTTT.

This clonotype was found a few times. The rearrangement uses TRBV3-1 and TRBJ1-5; 7 bases align to TRBD1. The CDR3 covers 17 residues. V lost 0 bases, J lost 0 bases, and 5 bases stayed unmatched. The germline CDR1 and CDR2 sequences are LGHDT and YNNKEL (reference sequence). The chain's CDR3 is CASSQDGRGRSNQPQHF. CDR3 sequence (DNA): TGTGCCAGCAGCCAAGATGGGAGGGGGCGTAGCAATCAGCCCCAGCATTTT.

There are a few counts of this clonotype. This chain links TRBV14 with TRBJ2-1; perhaps TRBD2 as D (5 bases). The CDR3 is 17 amino acids. With 0 bases removed from V and 6 bases from J, the gap between germline ends came to 18 bases. The germline V gene has CDR1 SGHDN and CDR2 FVKESK. CDR3 sequence: CASSQDLTGRRSNEQFF. The DNA for the CDR3 is TGTGCCAGCAGCCAAGATCTGACGGGAAGGCGGAGCAATGAGCAGTTCTTC.

This chain joins TRBV4-1 and TRBJ1-4; 7 nucleotides agree with TRBD1. CDR1 MGHRA and CDR2 YSYEKL come from the germline V gene. After removal of 5 bases from V and 6 bases from J, the junction contained 0 bases not matched to a gene. The length of the CDR3 is 12 residues. The CDR3 coding sequence is TGCGCCAGCAGCAGGGGGCATGAAAAACTGTTTTTT. Encoded protein: CASSRGHEKLFF.

This chain joins TRBV5-1 and TRBJ1-1; D call uncertain. The germline V gene encodes CDR1 SGHRS and CDR2 YFSETQ. Trimming removed 0 bases from V and 2 bases from J, with 11 bases in between. The CDR3 length is 15 residues. CDR3: CASSLGASGNTEAFF. The CDR3 DNA reads as TGCGCCAGCAGCTTGGGGGCCTCGGGTAACACTGAAGCTTTCTTT.

The rearrangement joins TRBV18 to TRBJ1-2; D gene unclear. The CDR3 totals 14 residues. Trimming removed 3 bases at V and 6 bases at J, with 14 bases between. Per the germline V gene, CDR1 is KGHSH and CDR2 is LQKENI. The CDR3 region is CASSPRAAADGYTF. In nucleotides, the CDR3 is TGTGCCAGCTCACCTAGGGCCGCCGCAGATGGCTACACCTTC.

The chain employs TRBV6-1 and TRBJ1-1, with unresolved D. Germline V CDR1 and CDR2: MNHNS, SASEGT. Trimming took 6 bases from V and 11 from J, leaving 16 bases between them. This CDR3 region has 12 residues. The CDR3 protein is CASSSLSTRAFF. In DNA form, the CDR3 reads TGTGCCAGCAGCTCTCTGTCGACAAGGGCTTTCTTT.

V usage is TRBV4-1 and J usage is TRBJ2-4; 10 positions agree with TRBD1. The end of the DNA is better explained by TRBJ2-7, so the J call may be wrong. The CDR3 extends over 16 amino acids. Germline loops: CDR1 MGHRA, CDR2 YSYEKL. The CDR3 reads CASSQSTGGRTYEQYF. CDR3 nucleotides: TGCGCCAGCAGCCAATCGACAGGGGGCAGAACCTACGAGCAGTACTTC.

The rearrangement uses TRBV5-6 and TRBJ2-1; 11 bases map to TRBD1. V trimming: 5 bases; J trimming: 3 bases; junction bases outside the gene matches: 7. Germline-derived CDR1 and CDR2 are SGHDT and YYEEEE. This CDR3 is built from 16 residues. CDR3 sequence reads: CASSYGTGGVYNEQFF. The CDR3 coding sequence is TGTGCCAGCAGTTACGGGACAGGGGGGGTCTACAATGAGCAGTTCTTC.

The V and J genes are TRBV25-1 and TRBJ1-1, with a weak D call TRBD1 (5 bases). The CDR3 has 16 amino acids. Germline V gene sequence: CDR1 MGHDK, CDR2 SYGVNS. Between the trimmed V and J ends, which lost 4 bases and 0 bases, there was a span of 15 bases. CDR3 sequence: CASSGYGQGMNTEAFF. The CDR3 region has the DNA TGTGCCAGCAGTGGATACGGGCAGGGAATGAACACTGAAGCTTTCTTT.

This chain connects TRBV24-1 to TRBJ2-3; TRBD1 agrees at 7 bases. With 3 bases clipped from V and 4 bases from J, the junction kept 6 bases outside the gene matches. The CDR3 runs 15 residues. Germline V gene sequence: CDR1 KGHDR, CDR2 SFDVKD. The chain's CDR3 is CATSDPFQGADTQYF. CDR3 sequence (DNA): TGTGCCACCAGTGATCCCTTTCAGGGGGCAGATACGCAGTATTTT.

The genes are TRBV5-6 and TRBJ2-2; D gene unclear. Trimming left V 0 bases short and J 1 base short, with 7 bases between. Germline V gene data show CDR1 as SGHDT and CDR2 as YYEEEE. This CDR3 comprises 15 residues. The CDR3 region has the DNA TGTGCCAGCAGCTTGGTGGGAATGAACACCGGGGAGCTGTTTTTT. It specifies CASSLVGMNTGELFF.

This clonotype was detected only a few times. The J gene is TRBJ1-6, the V gene TRBV4-2; no reliable D call. The V end lost 0 bases, the J end lost 7 bases, and 7 bases lay between the germline ends. The CDR3 spans 14 residues. Germline CDR1 reads LGHNA; CDR2 reads YNFKEQ. The chain's CDR3 is CASSQDPRNSPLHF. CDR3 nucleotide sequence: TGTGCCAGCAGCCAAGACCCGAGGAATTCACCCCTCCACTTT.

This clonotype was observed a handful of times. The chain uses TRBV13 and TRBJ2-3; no definite D call. Germline lookup yields CDR1 PRHDT and CDR2 FYEKMQ (reference sequence). Trimming left V 0 bases short and J 2 bases short, with 18 bases between. The CDR3 totals 18 residues. CDR3 DNA sequence: TGTGCCAGCAGCTTAGGGAACGTTCTGGTTAGTTCCACAGATACGCAGTATTTT. This gives the protein CASSLGNVLVSSTDTQYF.

The V call is TRBV6-1, the J call TRBJ2-1; D possibly corresponds to TRBD2 (5 bases). V lost 1 base, J lost 7 bases, and 14 bases lay in between. Germline V gene lookup returns CDR1 MNHNS and CDR2 SASEGT. The CDR3 is 15 amino acids. The CDR3, as DNA: TGTGCCAGCAGTGAAGTGCTCCTCGCGGGTAATGAGCAGTTCTTC. Its protein product is CASSEVLLAGNEQFF.

For this clonotype: An end of the junction differs from the germline gene, which may be a read error. The gene calls are TRBV16 and TRBJ2-5; D is possibly TRBD1 (5 bases). This CDR3 is 14 amino acids long. The V gene's germline CDR1 is KGHSY and CDR2 FQNENV. CDR3 amino acids: CASRHEQGLETQYF. The CDR3 DNA sequence: TGTGCCAGCCGCCATGAGCAGGGATTGGAGACCCAGTACTTC.

In this sample, this clonotype turned up a few times. CDR3 residues: CASSPLRGNEQYF. Written as DNA, the CDR3 is TGTGCCAGCAGTCCCCTCCGGGGCAATGAGCAGTACTTC. The chain uses TRBV6-6 and TRBJ2-5, with D perhaps being TRBD1 or TRBD2 (5 bases each). The germline gives CDR1 MNHNY, CDR2 SVGAGI (reference sequence). This CDR3 has 13 residues. V lost 5 bases, J lost 11 bases, and 18 bases lay in between.

Comment on this clonotype: A read error may produce the germline difference seen at one junction end. The chain is built from TRBV3-1 and TRBJ1-1; D may be TRBD1 (5 bases). Germline V lookup: CDR1 LGHDT, CDR2 YNNKEL (reference sequence). The CDR3 spans 15 residues. The CDR3 bases are TGTGCCAGTAGCCAAGCACGAGGGGCTGACACTGAAGCTTTCTTT. Amino acid sequence: CASSQARGADTEAFF. The full variable domain, its missing parts supplied by reference TRBV3-1 and TRBJ1-1, is DTAVSQTPKYLVTQMGNDKSIKCEQNLGHDTMYWYKQDSKKFLKIMFSYNNKELIINETVPNRFSPKSPDKAHLNLHINSLELGDSAVYFCASSQARGADTEAFFGQGTRLTVV.

The chain carries TRBV2 and TRBJ1-2; 10 positions match TRBD1. The germline V gene has CDR1 SNHLY and CDR2 FYNNEI. The CDR3 sequence is 13 residues long. V lost 5 bases to trimming and J lost 10 bases; unmatched junction nucleotides: 7. The CDR3 DNA reads as TGTGCCAGCAGTAACGACAGGGGGCCAGACTACACCTTC. This codes for CASSNDRGPDYTF.